The rows below give T cell receptor beta chains drawn from one sample of a study of cytomegalovirus exposure and HLA in healthy donors. Clones were read by immunoSEQ multiplex PCR, and TCRdb kept only the in-frame ones, dropping some. The repertoire holds more than 95,000 clones, about 80% seen once, with about 9.2% in the top ten. The sample taken for sequencing was PBMCs. These receptors were obtained from a man aged 30-40 years in good health and CMV-seropositive. The CDR3 runs from the conserved cysteine through the conserved F or W. A row's size may be missing; if present it is once, few, many or a size class.

v_gene	j_gene	abundance	CDR3aa
TRBV13	TRBJ1-2	.	CASSEAVGLQGENYGYTF
TRBV30	TRBJ1-1	few	CAWSGTLGKAFF
TRBV7-9	TRBJ2-1	.	CASSLLVGAGYNEQFF
TRBV2	TRBJ1-5	.	CASDSQGTGQPQHF
TRBV2	TRBJ2-7	.	CASSYRRGGYEQYF
TRBV7-2	TRBJ2-5	.	CASSDAGLLETQYF
TRBV6-5	TRBJ2-3	.	CASSPSPGTDTQYF
TRBV6-5	TRBJ2-5	.	CASSTTGAGETQYF
TRBV6-5	TRBJ2-2	.	CASSYSQGSGELFF
TRBV10-2	TRBJ2-1	.	CASSGSGGQLTYNEQFF
TRBV6-1	TRBJ2-5	.	CASMGRQGRETQYF
TRBV4-2	TRBJ1-5	.	CASSQDIQASNQPQHF
TRBV2	TRBJ1-6	few	CASNRQDRRSSYNSPLHF
TRBV28	TRBJ1-6	.	CASNTGFSPLHF